This T cell receptor beta chain was profiled in a study of T cells in Graves' hyperthyroidism and ophthalmopathy. RNA transcripts yielded amplified TCR beta CDR3 regions. When the TCR CDR3 underwent first-round RT-PCR, the HTBI primer set was used. TCRdb redid the calling of the multiplex PCR reads with MiXCR, one entry per CDR3 protein. The sample consists of tens of thousands of distinct CDR3 sequences, 53% of them appearing once. This clonotype was observed once. Germline V lookup: CDR1 DFQATT, CDR2 SNEGSKA (reference sequence). The V end was cut by 1 base, the J end by 9 bases, with 7 bases between. The CDR3 sequence is 11 residues long.

Sample: blood. The chain is built from TRBV20-1 and TRBJ2-1, with D perhaps TRBD1 (5 bases). This clonotype was sampled from an older woman with Graves' ophthalmopathy. The CDR3 DNA sequence: TGCAGTGCTAGAGGGGGCGGTGAGCAGTTCTTC. This encodes CSARGGGEQFF.